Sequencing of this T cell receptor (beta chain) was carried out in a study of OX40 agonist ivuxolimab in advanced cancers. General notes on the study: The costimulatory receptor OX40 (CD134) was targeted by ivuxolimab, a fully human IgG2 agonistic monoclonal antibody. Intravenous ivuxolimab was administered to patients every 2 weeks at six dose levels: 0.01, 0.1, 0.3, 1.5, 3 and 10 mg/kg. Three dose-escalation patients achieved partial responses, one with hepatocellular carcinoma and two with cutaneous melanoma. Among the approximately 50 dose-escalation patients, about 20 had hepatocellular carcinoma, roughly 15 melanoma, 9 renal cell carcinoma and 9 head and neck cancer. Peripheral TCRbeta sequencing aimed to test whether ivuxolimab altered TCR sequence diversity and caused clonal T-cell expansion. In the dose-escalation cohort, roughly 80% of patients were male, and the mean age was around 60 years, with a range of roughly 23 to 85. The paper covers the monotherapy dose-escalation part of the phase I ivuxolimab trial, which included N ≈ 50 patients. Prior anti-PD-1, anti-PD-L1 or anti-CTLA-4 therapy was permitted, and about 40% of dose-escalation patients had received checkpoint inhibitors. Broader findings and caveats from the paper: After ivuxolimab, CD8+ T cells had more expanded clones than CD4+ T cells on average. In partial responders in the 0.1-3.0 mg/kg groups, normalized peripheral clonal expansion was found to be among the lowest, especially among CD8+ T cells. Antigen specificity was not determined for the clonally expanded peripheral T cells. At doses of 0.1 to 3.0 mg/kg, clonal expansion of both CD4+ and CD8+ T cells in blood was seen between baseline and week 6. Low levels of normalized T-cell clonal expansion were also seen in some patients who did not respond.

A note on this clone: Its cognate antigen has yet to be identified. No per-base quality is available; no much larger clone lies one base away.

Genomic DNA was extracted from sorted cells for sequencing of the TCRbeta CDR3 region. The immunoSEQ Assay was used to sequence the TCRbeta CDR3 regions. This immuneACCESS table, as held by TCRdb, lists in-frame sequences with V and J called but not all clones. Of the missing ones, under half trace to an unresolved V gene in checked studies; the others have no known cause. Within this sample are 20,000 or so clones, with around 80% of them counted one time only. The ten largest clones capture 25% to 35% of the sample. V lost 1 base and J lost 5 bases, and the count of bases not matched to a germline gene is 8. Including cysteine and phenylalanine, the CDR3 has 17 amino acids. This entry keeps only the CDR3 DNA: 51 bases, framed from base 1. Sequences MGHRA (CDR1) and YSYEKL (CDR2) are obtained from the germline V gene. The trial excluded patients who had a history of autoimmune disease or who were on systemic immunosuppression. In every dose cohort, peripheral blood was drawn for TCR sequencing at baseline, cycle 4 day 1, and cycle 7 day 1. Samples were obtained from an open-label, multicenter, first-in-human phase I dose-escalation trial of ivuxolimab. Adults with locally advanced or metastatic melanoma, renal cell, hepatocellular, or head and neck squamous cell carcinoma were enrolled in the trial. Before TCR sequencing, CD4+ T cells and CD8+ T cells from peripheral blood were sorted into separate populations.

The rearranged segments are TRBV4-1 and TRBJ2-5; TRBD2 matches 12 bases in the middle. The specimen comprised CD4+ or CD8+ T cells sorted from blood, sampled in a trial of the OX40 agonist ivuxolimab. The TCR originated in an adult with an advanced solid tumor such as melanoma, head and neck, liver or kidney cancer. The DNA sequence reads TGCGCCAGCAGCCAAGGCCTAGCGGGAGGGGACTGGGAGACCCAGTACTTC. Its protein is CASSQGLAGGDWETQYF.